This T cell receptor beta chain was profiled in a study of blood T cell repertoires in COVID-19. Study details: Nucleic acid was either cDNA or gDNA, and it came from T cells, B-cell-depleted T cells, or PBMCs.

CDR3 length equals 16 residues. The V gene lost 0 bases and the J gene lost 5 bases, with 16 bases spanning the gap. The germline CDR1 and CDR2 sequences are MRHNA and SNTAGT. Original handling: Researchers report that nucleated cell counts were estimated from reference gene primer amplification. Some clones are missing from TCRdb's copy, which holds only in-frame ones; the method was immunoSEQ multiplex PCR. D and trimming were read from the DNA, whereas the V and J calls and clone size are those reported in that table. The repertoire includes about 52,000 clones, about nine tenths of them detected once, and roughly 10% sits in the top ten.

Sequencing used peripheral blood. The chain uses TRBV6-4 and TRBJ1-1; a weak D match, TRBD1 (5 bases). This clonotype was obtained from an older man with active or convalescent COVID-19. The chain's CDR3 is CASSDSGREGWTEAFF. The DNA of the CDR3 is TGTGCCAGCAGTGACTCGGGGAGGGAGGGGTGGACTGAAGCTTTCTTT.